This TCR beta chain was identified in a study of neurological immune-mediated disorders. 5'RACE with 10-nucleotide random UMIs produced the cDNA. TCRdb itself ran the 5' RACE reads through MiXCR, one entry per CDR3 protein. The sample records roughly 50,000 distinct CDR3 sequences, about 25% being singletons. Concerning this clonotype itself: Its specificity is unknown.

Findings and limits, study-wide: HTLV-1-associated myelopathy showed the most TCR clonal expansion; multiple sclerosis the least, below healthy controls.

Germline assignment: CDR1 ENHRY and CDR2 SYGVKD. This CDR3 has 13 residues. V dropped 6 bases and J dropped 0 bases, with 9 bases sitting between them. Blood bank volunteers in Maryland, USA, served as healthy controls. The starting material, 2 million PBMCs stored at -80 C, gave rise to the unsorted libraries. What was sequenced was PBMCs. The rearrangement joins TRBV10-3 to TRBJ2-7, with D possibly matching TRBD1 (5 bases). The source of this sequence is a woman aged 65 to 85 in good health. This CDR3 is CAIRPGHSYEQYF. The CDR3 coding sequence is TGTGCCATCAGGCCAGGACACTCCTACGAGCAGTACTTC.